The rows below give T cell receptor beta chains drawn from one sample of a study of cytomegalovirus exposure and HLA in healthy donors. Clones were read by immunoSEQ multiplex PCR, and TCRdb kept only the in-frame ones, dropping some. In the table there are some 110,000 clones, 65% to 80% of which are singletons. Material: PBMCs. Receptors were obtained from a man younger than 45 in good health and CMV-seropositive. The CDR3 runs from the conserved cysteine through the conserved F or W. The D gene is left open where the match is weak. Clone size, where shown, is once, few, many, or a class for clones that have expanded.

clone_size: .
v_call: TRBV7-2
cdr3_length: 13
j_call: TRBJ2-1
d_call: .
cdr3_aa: CASRRQKGNEQFF
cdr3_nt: TGTGCCAGCCGCCGACAGAAGGGCAATGAGCAGTTCTTC

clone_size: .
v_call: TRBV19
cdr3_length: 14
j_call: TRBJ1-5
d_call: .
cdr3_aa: CASSSTRGNQPQHF
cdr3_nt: TGTGCCAGTAGTAGTACCAGGGGAAATCAGCCCCAGCATTTT

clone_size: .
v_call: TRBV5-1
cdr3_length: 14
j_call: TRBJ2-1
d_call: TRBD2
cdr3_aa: CASILQPGGDEQFF
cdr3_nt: TGCGCCAGCATCCTGCAACCTGGGGGGGATGAGCAGTTCTTC

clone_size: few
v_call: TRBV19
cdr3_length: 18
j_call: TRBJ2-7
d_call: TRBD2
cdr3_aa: CASTPFGGLAGAGYEQYF
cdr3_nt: TGTGCCAGTACCCCCTTTGGTGGACTAGCGGGGGCCGGCTACGAGCAGTACTTC

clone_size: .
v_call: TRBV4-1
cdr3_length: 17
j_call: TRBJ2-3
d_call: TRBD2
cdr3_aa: CASSQLSSGGALDTQYF
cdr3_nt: TGCGCCAGCAGCCAACTAAGTAGCGGGGGGGCCTTAGATACGCAGTATTTT

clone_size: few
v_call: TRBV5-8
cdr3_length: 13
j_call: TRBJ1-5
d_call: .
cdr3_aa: CASSGDSLRAQHF
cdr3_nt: TGTGCCAGCAGCGGTGACAGCCTTCGAGCCCAGCATTTT

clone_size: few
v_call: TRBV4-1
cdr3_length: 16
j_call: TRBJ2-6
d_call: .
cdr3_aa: CASSRHQDSGANVLTF
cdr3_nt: TGTGCCAGCAGCCGACATCAGGACTCTGGGGCCAACGTCCTGACTTTC

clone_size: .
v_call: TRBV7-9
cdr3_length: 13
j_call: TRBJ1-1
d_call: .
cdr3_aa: CASSPGVVAEAFF
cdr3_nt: TGTGCCAGCAGCCCGGGGGTGGTCGCTGAAGCTTTCTTT

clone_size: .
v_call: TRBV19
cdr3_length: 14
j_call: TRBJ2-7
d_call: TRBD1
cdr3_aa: CASSVDRGPYEQYF
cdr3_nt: TGTGCCAGTAGTGTGGACAGGGGGCCCTACGAGCAGTACTTC

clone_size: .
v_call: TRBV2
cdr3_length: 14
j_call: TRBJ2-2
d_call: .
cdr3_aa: CASSTGLGTGELFF
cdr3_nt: TGTGCCAGCAGTACAGGGTTAGGTACCGGGGAGCTGTTTTTT

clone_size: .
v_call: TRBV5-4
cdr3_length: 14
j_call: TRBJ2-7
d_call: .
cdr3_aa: CASSHPDSPHEQYF
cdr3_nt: TGTGCCAGCAGCCACCCGGACTCTCCCCACGAGCAGTACTTC

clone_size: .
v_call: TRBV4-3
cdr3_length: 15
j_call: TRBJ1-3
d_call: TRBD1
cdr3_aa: CASSQEGGAGNTIYF
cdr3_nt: TGCGCCAGCAGCCAAGAAGGGGGCGCGGGAAACACCATATATTTT

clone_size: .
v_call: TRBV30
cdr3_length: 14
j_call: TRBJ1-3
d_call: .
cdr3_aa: CAWSADFSGNTIYF
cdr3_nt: TGTGCCTGGAGTGCGGACTTCTCTGGAAACACCATATATTTT

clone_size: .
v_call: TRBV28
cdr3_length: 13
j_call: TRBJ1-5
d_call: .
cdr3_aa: CASSLTGNQPQHF
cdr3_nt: TGTGCCAGCAGTTTGACGGGGAATCAGCCCCAGCATTTT

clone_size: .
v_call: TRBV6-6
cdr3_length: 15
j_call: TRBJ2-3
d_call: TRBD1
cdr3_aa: CASSYPGQGPDTQYF
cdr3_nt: TGTGCCAGCAGTTACCCCGGACAGGGACCAGATACGCAGTATTTT

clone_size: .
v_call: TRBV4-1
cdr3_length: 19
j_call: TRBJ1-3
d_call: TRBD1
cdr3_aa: CASSQPYGTGGAAGNTIYF
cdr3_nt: TGCGCCAGCAGCCAGCCATACGGGACAGGGGGCGCAGCTGGAAACACCATATATTTT

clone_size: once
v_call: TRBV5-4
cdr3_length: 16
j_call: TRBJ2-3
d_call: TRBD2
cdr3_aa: CASSRRGGARTDTQYF
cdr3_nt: TGTGCCAGCAGCCGTCGGGGGGGCGCGAGAACAGATACGCAGTATTTT

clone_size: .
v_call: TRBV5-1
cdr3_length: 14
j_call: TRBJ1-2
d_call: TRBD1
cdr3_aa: CASSLGQGNYGYTF
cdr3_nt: TGCGCCAGCAGCCTGGGACAGGGAAACTATGGCTACACCTTC

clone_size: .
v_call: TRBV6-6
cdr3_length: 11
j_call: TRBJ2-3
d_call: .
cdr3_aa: CASSYRDTQYF
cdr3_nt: TGTGCCAGCAGTTATAGAGATACGCAGTATTTT

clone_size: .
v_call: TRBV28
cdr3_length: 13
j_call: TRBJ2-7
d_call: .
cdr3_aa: CASRADRYHEQYF
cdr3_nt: TGTGCCAGCAGAGCTGACAGGTACCACGAGCAGTACTTC

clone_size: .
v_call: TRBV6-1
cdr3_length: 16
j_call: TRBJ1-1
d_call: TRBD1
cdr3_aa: CASSVNRGSIGTEAFF
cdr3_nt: TGTGCCAGCAGTGTTAACAGGGGATCTATCGGCACTGAAGCTTTCTTT

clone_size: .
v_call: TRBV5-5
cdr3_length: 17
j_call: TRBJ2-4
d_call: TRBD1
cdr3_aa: CASSLRQGTILLNIQYF
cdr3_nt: TGTGCCAGCAGCTTAAGACAGGGGACCATTCTCTTAAACATTCAGTACTTC

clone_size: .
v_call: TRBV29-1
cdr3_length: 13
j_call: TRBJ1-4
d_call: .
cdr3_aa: CSVGEVWNEKLFF
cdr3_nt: TGCAGCGTTGGTGAGGTCTGGAATGAAAAACTGTTTTTT

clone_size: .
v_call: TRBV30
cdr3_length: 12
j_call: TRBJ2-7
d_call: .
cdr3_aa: CAWTQASYEQYF
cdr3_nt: TGTGCCTGGACCCAGGCGTCCTACGAGCAGTACTTC

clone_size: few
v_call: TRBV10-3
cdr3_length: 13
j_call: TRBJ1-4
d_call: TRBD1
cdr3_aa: CATQDRAGEKLFF
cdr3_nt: TGTGCCACGCAGGACAGGGCTGGTGAAAAACTGTTTTTT

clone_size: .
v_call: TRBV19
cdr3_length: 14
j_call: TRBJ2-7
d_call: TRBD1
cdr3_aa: CASSATGSSYEQYF
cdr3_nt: TGTGCCAGTAGTGCGACAGGGAGCTCCTACGAGCAGTACTTC

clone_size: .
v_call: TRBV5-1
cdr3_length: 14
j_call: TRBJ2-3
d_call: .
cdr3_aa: CASSSGHGTDTQYF
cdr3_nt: TGCGCCAGCAGCTCCGGACACGGCACAGATACGCAGTATTTT

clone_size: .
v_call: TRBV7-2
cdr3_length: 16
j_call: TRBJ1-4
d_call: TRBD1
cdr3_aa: CASSLAPGQGSEKLFF
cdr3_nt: TGTGCCAGCAGCCTCGCCCCGGGACAGGGGAGTGAAAAACTGTTTTTT

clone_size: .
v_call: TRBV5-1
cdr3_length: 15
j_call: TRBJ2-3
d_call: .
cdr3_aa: CASSFGLQGTDTQYF
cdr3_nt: TGCGCCAGCAGCTTTGGACTGCAGGGCACAGATACGCAGTATTTT

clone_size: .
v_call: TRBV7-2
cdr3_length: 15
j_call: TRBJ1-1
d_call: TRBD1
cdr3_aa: CASSLLGTGGTEAFF
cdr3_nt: TGTGCCAGCAGCCTTCTAGGCACAGGGGGCACTGAAGCTTTCTTT

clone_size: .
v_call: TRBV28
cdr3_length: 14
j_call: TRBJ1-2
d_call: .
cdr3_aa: CASMTPGIYYGYTF
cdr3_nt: TGTGCCAGCATGACCCCAGGGATCTACTATGGCTACACCTTC

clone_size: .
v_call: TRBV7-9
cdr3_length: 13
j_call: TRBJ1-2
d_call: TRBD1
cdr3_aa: CASSLTGDYGYPF
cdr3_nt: TGTGCCAGCAGCCTGACAGGGGATTATGGCTACCCCTTC